This T cell receptor beta chain was captured in a study of CD8 T cells in ankylosing spondylitis. The CDR3 has 18 residues. Trimming took 7 bases from V and 6 from J; bases not matched to a gene: 16. Germline V gene data show CDR1 as SGHAT and CDR2 as FQDESV (reference sequence). Findings of the study overall: Ankylosing spondylitis blood appeared to be characterized by a TCR beta motif of several highly homologous variants.

Remarks on this clonotype: Its antigen is undetermined.

A single record per CDR3 protein comes from TCRdb applying MiXCR to the 5' RACE reads. The sample lists around 390,000 distinct CDR3 sequences, 20% to 25% occurring once. Sequencing used blood, either unsorted or a sorted T cell fraction (not recorded which). This chain links TRBV11-1 with TRBJ2-1, with 12 bases identical to TRBD2. This receptor was identified in a male donor with ankylosing spondylitis. CDR3 sequence: CASTLLRGLAGTVNEQFF. The CDR3 DNA reads as TGTGCCAGCACCCTGCTCAGGGGACTAGCGGGTACAGTCAATGAGCAGTTCTTC.